This T cell receptor (beta chain) was captured by sequencing in a study of T cells in Graves' hyperthyroidism and ophthalmopathy. Study details: Peripheral blood specimens were obtained at initial diagnosis, prior to any treatment. Study-wide points: Most thyroid-expanded clonotypes above 0.001 were also found in blood. Model-based prediction identified ophthalmopathy a median about 6.8 months prior to its onset.

Clinical symptoms, serum thyroxine and TRAb, thyroid ultrasound and orbital computed tomography were used for the diagnoses. TCR beta CDR3 region amplification was performed from RNA transcripts. Using the HTBI primer set, a first-round RT-PCR was run on the TCR CDR3. TCRdb re-derived calls from the multiplex PCR reads in MiXCR, one entry per CDR3 protein. The top ten clones hold approximately 3.9% of a sample with around 620,000 distinct CDR3 sequences, about 17% of them seen once. This clonotype has a count of ten or more. Its antigen is unknown. This clonotype originated in a woman in her 30s with Graves' hyperthyroidism. The specimen sequenced was blood.

CDR3 in amino acids: CAWSWAGELFF. The CDR3 coding sequence is TGTGCCTGGAGTTGGGCCGGGGAGCTGTTTTTT. The chain is built from TRBV30 and TRBJ2-2, with unresolved D. Trimming removed 2 bases from V and 6 bases from J, with 4 bases in between. Germline V gene data show CDR1 as GTSNPN and CDR2 as SVGIG (reference sequence). The CDR3 covers 11 residues.